The 10 T cell receptor beta chains in this list originate from one sample, sequenced in a study of blood T cell repertoires in COVID-19. Only in-frame clones appear in the TCRdb table, and some are missing; sequencing was by immunoSEQ multiplex PCR. The sample comprises around 300,000 clones, under 90% of which are singletons, and 1.5% to 2% rests with the top ten. Sequenced sample: PBMCs or T cells enriched from blood (not recorded which). The receptors were sampled from a woman aged 40 to 50 who had recovered from COVID-19.

The chain combines TRBV13 with TRBJ1-3; TRBD1 aligns across 10 bases. With 4 bases clipped from V and 3 bases from J, the junction kept 9 bases outside the gene matches. The CDR3 is 17 amino acids. Germline V gene sequence: CDR1 PRHDT, CDR2 FYEKMQ (reference sequence). The CDR3 sequence: CASSSRQGAVRGNTIYF. CDR3 in DNA: TGTGCCAGCAGCTCCCGACAGGGGGCGGTTCGTGGAAACACCATATATTTT. Variable domain in full (rest from reference TRBV13 and TRBJ1-3): AAGVIQSPRHLIKEKRETATLKCYPIPRHDTVYWYQQGPGQDPQFLISFYEKMQSDKGSIPDRFSAQQFSDYHSELNMSSLELGDSALYFCASSSRQGAVRGNTIYFGEGSWLTVV.

In this sample, this clone turned up once. This sequence joins TRBV25-1 and TRBJ2-7, with a weak D call TRBD2 (5 bases). Trimming stripped 2 bases from V and 4 bases from J, with 15 bases between. From germline, CDR1 is MGHDK and CDR2 SYGVNS. The CDR3 extends over 15 amino acids. The CDR3 spells CASSERTQPEYEQYF. The CDR3, as DNA: TGTGCCAGCAGTGAAAGGACTCAACCTGAATACGAGCAGTACTTC.

This chain connects TRBV9 to TRBJ1-4; D remains unclear. Germline-derived CDR1 and CDR2 are SGDLS and YYNGEE. The germline V and J ends were trimmed by 4 bases and 2 bases, with 9 bases remaining between them. The CDR3 is 14 residues long. The CDR3 DNA reads TGTGCCAGCAGCCCGAGGGCGACTAATGAAAAACTGTTTTTT. It is translated as CASSPRATNEKLFF.

CDR3 loop: CAWRKDSNYGYTF. The CDR3 DNA reads as TGTGCCTGGAGAAAGGACAGCAACTATGGCTACACCTTC. The V gene is TRBV30, the J gene TRBJ1-2; tentative D call: TRBD1 (6 bases). Germline CDR1 is GTSNPN and CDR2 is SVGIG (reference sequence). V lost 3 bases and J 2 bases, leaving 10 bases between the germline ends. This CDR3 is 13 amino acids long.

For this clone: Germline and junction disagree at one end, which may indicate a read error. The chain couples TRBV7-7 to TRBJ2-3; 7 nucleotides agree with TRBD1. The CDR3 is 15 residues long. The germline V gene has CDR1 SSHAT and CDR2 FNYEAQ (reference sequence). The CDR3 protein is CASSLGGASTDTQYF. CDR3 nucleotide sequence: TGTGCTAGCAGTTTAGGGGGCGCTAGCACAGATACGCAGTATTTT.

The rearrangement links TRBV14 to TRBJ2-1; 9 positions match TRBD2. The CDR3 covers 17 residues. Germline CDR1 SGHDN, CDR2 FVKESK. The V and J ends lost 4 bases and 7 bases, in that order; junction bases with no gene match: 14. The CDR3 reads CASSPLIAGALVNEQFF. The CDR3 coding sequence is TGTGCCAGCAGCCCCCTTATAGCGGGGGCCTTGGTAAATGAGCAGTTCTTC.

This chain connects TRBV6-5 to TRBJ1-1, with TRBD1 matching 9 bases. J was trimmed by 6 bases and V by 6 bases; bases with no gene match: 8. The CDR3 has 14 residues. CDR1 is MNHEY and CDR2 is SVGAGI in the germline V gene. This CDR3 is CASRIDRGTPEAFF. CDR3 bases: TGTGCCAGCAGAATCGACAGGGGGACGCCTGAAGCTTTCTTT.

This clone was recorded a few times. The chain is built from TRBV13 and TRBJ1-6; D is uncertain. Germline V gives CDR1 PRHDT, CDR2 FYEKMQ (reference sequence). The CDR3 is 12 amino acids. Trimming stripped 5 bases from V and 9 bases from J, with 8 bases between. CDR3 nucleotides: TGTGCCAGCAGCCCGATTAGTTCACCCCTCCACTTT. Amino acids: CASSPISSPLHF.

With respect to this clone: Distinct nucleotide sequences in the sample also encode this CDR3. This chain links TRBV5-1 with TRBJ2-5, with TRBD1 identical over 10 bases. The CDR3 contains 15 residues. Germline V gene data show CDR1 as SGHRS and CDR2 as YFSETQ. With 2 bases clipped from V and 1 base from J, the junction kept 2 bases outside the gene matches. The CDR3 loop is CASSLGQGVQETQYF. In DNA, the CDR3 is TGCGCCAGCAGCTTAGGACAGGGGGTCCAAGAGACCCAGTACTTC.

This clone was recorded a few times. The V call is TRBV6-5, the J call TRBJ2-7; D gene uncertain. The CDR3 extends over 15 amino acids. The V and J ends lost 6 bases and 5 bases respectively, with 20 bases between them. Germline CDR1 and CDR2: MNHEY and SVGAGI. In nucleotides, the CDR3 is TGTGCCAGCAGCCGAGTAGAAGCCCGAACTAACGAGCAGTACTTC. Protein product: CASSRVEARTNEQYF.